These 29 T cell receptor beta chains originate from one sample sequenced in a study of cytomegalovirus exposure and HLA in healthy donors. The PCR used 60 Vbeta and 13 Jbeta primers. Libraries were prepared by immunoSEQ multiplex PCR; TCRdb keeps only in-frame clonotypes and omits some of them. The sample lists 100,000 to 150,000 clones, 75% to 85% occurring once. Input material: PBMCs. These receptors came from a man in his thirties or forties in good health and CMV-seropositive.

The chain links TRBV29-1 to TRBJ1-2, with 8 nucleotides matching TRBD1. CDR1 and CDR2 from the germline V gene are SQVTM and ANQGSEA. The CDR3 is 12 residues long. V trimming: 7 bases; J trimming: 5 bases; junction bases outside the gene matches: 6. The CDR3 here is CSAKTGEYGYTF. DNA for the CDR3: TGCAGCGCCAAGACAGGGGAGTATGGCTACACCTTC.

The gene calls are TRBV6-5 and TRBJ1-5; D may be TRBD1 (5 bases). Looked up from germline, CDR1 is MNHEY and CDR2 is SVGAGI. The V and J ends lost 4 bases and 2 bases respectively, with 9 bases between them. The CDR3 length is 14 residues. The CDR3 nucleotides are TGTGCCAGCAGTTCAGGGCTTGGCAATCAGCCCCAGCATTTT. Its translation is CASSSGLGNQPQHF.

The genes are TRBV4-1 and TRBJ2-7; 8 nucleotides match TRBD1. Trimming took 0 bases from V and 3 from J; bases not matched to a gene: 10. CDR1 is MGHRA and CDR2 is YSYEKL in the germline V gene. This CDR3 is built from 17 residues. The CDR3 nucleotides are TGCGCCAGCAGCCAAGAATCCCTGACAGGGGTGGGCTACGAGCAGTACTTC. Translating it yields CASSQESLTGVGYEQYF.

The J gene is TRBJ1-2, the V gene TRBV30; D perhaps matches TRBD1 (6 bases). With 1 base removed from V and 4 bases from J, the gap between germline ends came to 13 bases. The CDR3 extends over 14 amino acids. Germline CDR1 GTSNPN, CDR2 SVGIG (reference sequence). CDR3 in DNA: TGTGCCTGGAGTGCGACAGGTTTGGGCTATGGCTACACCTTC. Its translation is CAWSATGLGYGYTF.

The V gene is TRBV7-9, the J gene TRBJ2-3; 8 nucleotides agree with TRBD1. V was pared by 5 bases and J by 2 bases, with 12 bases of the junction left unmatched. This CDR3 spans 17 amino acids. CDR1 and CDR2 (germline): SEHNR, FQNEAQ (reference sequence). CDR3 DNA: TGTGCCAGCAGCCCCTATTCGACAGGGGCTTTCACAGATACGCAGTATTTT. Translation gives CASSPYSTGAFTDTQYF. The variable domain in full, completed from reference TRBV7-9 and TRBJ2-3, reads DTGVSQNPRHKITKRGQNVTFRCDPISEHNRLYWYRQTLGQGPEFLTYFQNEAQLEKSRLLSDRFSAERPKGSFSTLEIQRTEQGDSAMYLCASSPYSTGAFTDTQYFGPGTRLTVL.

The chain uses TRBV7-3 and TRBJ2-1; TRBD2 aligns across 8 bases. The germline gives CDR1 SGHTA, CDR2 FQGTGA. CDR3 length equals 14 residues. The ends lost 5 bases at V and 2 bases at J; junction bases unmatched: 2. CDR3 DNA: TGTGCCAGCAGCCCCGGGGGGGCCTACAATGAGCAGTTCTTC. It specifies CASSPGGAYNEQFF.

The V and J genes are TRBV6-1 and TRBJ2-3; possible D gene TRBD1, 6 bases. V was pared by 4 bases and J by 0 bases, with 17 bases between. CDR3 length: 17 residues. Per the germline V gene, CDR1 is MNHNS and CDR2 is SASEGT. The CDR3 DNA reads as TGTGCCAGCAGTGCCCCGCAACAGGGTTTTAGCACAGATACGCAGTATTTT. This codes for CASSAPQQGFSTDTQYF.

Concerning this clone itself: One end of the junction is discordant with germline, which a read error may explain. The V call is TRBV7-9, the J call TRBJ2-7; unclear D gene. CDR1 is SEHNR, CDR2 FQNEAQ, per germline (reference sequence). This CDR3 contains 11 residues. CDR3 bases: TGTTCCAGCAGCCTATCGGGCGAGCAGTACTTC. This codes for CSSSLSGEQYF.

This rearrangement joins TRBV11-3 to TRBJ1-1; D unclear. Between the trimmed V and J ends, which lost 1 base and 4 bases, there was a span of 10 bases. CDR1 is SGHNT, CDR2 YENEEA, per germline. CDR3 length equals 14 residues. CDR3 loop: CASSLGSSGTEAFF. DNA for the CDR3: TGTGCCAGCAGCTTAGGGTCGAGTGGCACTGAAGCTTTCTTT.

This chain links TRBV16 with TRBJ2-2; D not certain. V lost 4 bases and J 0 bases, leaving 6 bases between the germline ends. This CDR3 contains 14 residues. Germline V gene lookup returns CDR1 KGHSY and CDR2 FQNENV. CDR3 amino acids: CASSRLTNTGELFF. CDR3 coding DNA: TGTGCCAGCAGCCGACTTACGAACACCGGGGAGCTGTTTTTT.

The chain has TRBV18 and TRBJ1-4; TRBD1 matches 7 bases. The CDR3 extends over 14 amino acids. Germline V lookup: CDR1 KGHSH, CDR2 LQKENI. V dropped 2 bases and J dropped 7; count of bases not matched to a gene: 4. The CDR3 sequence is CASSPGTETEKLFF. In nucleotides, the CDR3 is TGTGCCAGCTCACCAGGGACAGAAACTGAAAAACTGTTTTTT.

This chain connects TRBV19 to TRBJ2-3, with 8 bases lining up with TRBD1. Trimming took 9 bases from V and 2 from J; bases not matched to a gene: 7. The CDR3 has 14 residues. Germline V gene sequence: CDR1 LNHDA, CDR2 SQIVND (reference sequence). CDR3 DNA sequence: TGTGCCAGCCGACAGGGGTCATACACAGATACGCAGTATTTT. Translating it yields CASRQGSYTDTQYF. The whole variable domain, remainder taken from reference TRBV19 and TRBJ2-3, is DGGITQSPKYLFRKEGQNVTLSCEQNLNHDAMYWYRQDPGQGLRLIYYSQIVNDFQKGDIAEGYSVSREKKESFPLTVTSAQKNPTAFYLCASRQGSYTDTQYFGPGTRLTVL.

The rearrangement uses TRBV11-3 and TRBJ2-1; 8 nucleotides match TRBD2. The CDR3 is made up of 17 amino acids. CDR1 SGHNT and CDR2 YENEEA come from the germline V gene. Unmatched junction bases numbered 10, after V lost 2 bases and J lost 4 bases. CDR3 coding DNA: TGTGCCAGCAGCTTATCCCGGAGCGGGGGAGCTTACAATGAGCAGTTCTTC. The encoded protein is CASSLSRSGGAYNEQFF.

This sequence joins TRBV21-1 and TRBJ2-7; whether TRBD2, the table's D call, matches the DNA was not checked. TRBV21-1 is an annotated pseudogene. The CDR3 totals 14 residues. The CDR3 region is CASSGSWEVYEQYF. CDR3 coding DNA: TGTGCCAGCAGCGGGTCCTGGGAGGTCTACGAGCAGTACTTC.

This clone was seen once. The rearrangement joins TRBV10-3 to TRBJ1-6, with unresolved D. This CDR3 is built from 14 residues. Germline-derived CDR1 and CDR2 are ENHRY and SYGVKD. Trimming left V 6 bases short and J 7 bases short, with 13 bases between. CDR3 nucleotide sequence: TGTGCCATCAGCCTCGGAGCGAGGAATTCACCCCTCCACTTT. This sequence encodes CAISLGARNSPLHF.

On this clone itself: The junction departs from germline at one end; a sequencing error may be responsible. The V and J genes are TRBV7-9 and TRBJ2-1; 8 bases are a match to TRBD1. CDR3 size: 12 residues. The germline CDR1 and CDR2 sequences are SEHNR and FQNEAQ (reference sequence). CDR3 sequence reads: CSSTSHGTGLFF. The CDR3 DNA reads as TGTTCCAGCACCTCTCACGGGACAGGATTATTCTTC.

The gene calls are TRBV30 and TRBJ1-2, with D unclear. The CDR3 is 13 amino acids. CDR1 and CDR2 from the germline V gene are GTSNPN and SVGIG (reference sequence). V lost 3 bases, J lost 5 bases, and 13 bases lay in between. The CDR3 here is CAWRPFRGYGYTF. CDR3 nucleotide sequence: TGTGCCTGGAGGCCATTCAGAGGATATGGCTACACCTTC.

Only a few counts were recorded for this clone. The chain joins TRBV2 to TRBJ1-6; 8 bases agree with TRBD1. This CDR3 has 15 amino acids. CDR1 SNHLY and CDR2 FYNNEI come from the germline V gene. V lost 7 bases to trimming and J lost 5 bases; unmatched junction nucleotides: 7. The CDR3 loop is CASKPDRGNNSPLHF. The CDR3 coding sequence is TGTGCCAGCAAGCCCGACAGGGGAAATAATTCACCCCTCCACTTT.

The chain recombines TRBV28 with TRBJ1-2; a weak D match, TRBD1 (5 bases). The CDR3 is 15 amino acids. Trimming shortened V by 3 bases and J by 2 bases, and 13 bases separated the two germline ends. In germline, CDR1 is MDHEN, CDR2 SYDVKM. The CDR3 region has the DNA TGTGCCAGCAGTTTTGACAGCGCCCGAAACTATGGCTACACCTTC. Translating gives CASSFDSARNYGYTF.

This chain connects TRBV6-1 to TRBJ1-2; the D is unclear. Trimming took 5 bases from V and 5 from J, leaving 9 bases between them. Germline assignment: CDR1 MNHNS and CDR2 SASEGT. This CDR3 comprises 12 residues. CDR3 nucleotide sequence: TGTGCCAGCAGTCGGACTCATTATGGCTACACCTTC. Its translation is CASSRTHYGYTF.

With regard to this clone: One junction end does not reproduce the germline sequence, and a read error may be involved. This sample includes further DNA sequences coding for the same CDR3. J is TRBJ2-3 and V is TRBV7-9, with D possibly matching TRBD1 (5 bases). The CDR3 length is 15 residues. Per germline, CDR1 SEHNR and CDR2 FQNEAQ (reference sequence). CDR3 amino acids: CASSLKGPSVWTQYF. The CDR3 DNA reads TGCGCCAGCAGCTTGAAGGGGCCCTCCGTTTGGACGCAGTATTTT.

This rearrangement joins TRBV5-1 to TRBJ2-5; D is unclear. The J call may be faulty, since TRBJ2-7 better matches the DNA end. The CDR3 length is 13 residues. Germline V gene lookup returns CDR1 SGHRS and CDR2 YFSETQ. CDR3 nucleotides: TGCGCCAGCAGCTTGGGATACCCTTCCGAGCAGTACTTC. Its translation: CASSLGYPSEQYF.

This chain connects TRBV29-1 to TRBJ2-5, with 7 bases identical to TRBD1. This CDR3 contains 13 residues. V lost 1 base to trimming and J lost 5 bases; unmatched junction nucleotides: 4. Germline-derived CDR1 and CDR2 are SQVTM and ANQGSEA. CDR3 region: CSVEGTGAETQYF. The CDR3 DNA follows: TGCAGCGTTGAAGGAACAGGGGCCGAGACCCAGTACTTC. The complete variable domain, with remaining parts taken from reference TRBV29-1 and TRBJ2-5, reads SAVISQKPSRDICQRGTSLTIQCQVDSQVTMMFWYRQQPGQSLTLIATANQGSEATYESGFVIDKFPISRPNLTFSTLTVSNMSPEDSSIYLCSVEGTGAETQYFGPGTRLLVL.

This rearrangement joins TRBV30 to TRBJ2-6, with 7 bases matching TRBD1. Germline V gene sequence: CDR1 GTSNPN, CDR2 SVGIG (reference sequence). The V and J ends lost 0 bases and 0 bases, in that order; junction bases with no gene match: 8. The CDR3 is 18 residues long. The CDR3 is CAWSVQRGHHSGANVLTF. The CDR3, as DNA: TGTGCCTGGAGTGTACAGAGGGGGCATCACTCTGGGGCCAACGTCCTGACTTTC.

The chain carries TRBV5-1 and TRBJ2-2, with D possibly being TRBD1 (8 bases). The CDR3 runs to 15 residues. Germline V CDR1 and CDR2: SGHRS, YFSETQ. The V and J ends lost 5 bases and 8 bases respectively, with 19 bases between them. The CDR3 bases are TGCGCCAGCAGACCTGGACAGGGAGGGTCTGGGGAGCTGTTTTTT. It yields the protein CASRPGQGGSGELFF.

This clone was detected a few times. This CDR3 is also generated by other DNA sequences in the sample. The rearrangement joins TRBV6-1 to TRBJ2-1; 12 positions match TRBD2. V shed 0 bases and J 7 bases; nucleotides not matched to a gene: 4. This CDR3 has 16 amino acids. Germline loops: CDR1 MNHNS, CDR2 SASEGT. The CDR3, as DNA: TGTGCCAGCAGTGAAGCCTCTAGCGGGGGGGCAAATGAGCAGTTCTTC. This sequence encodes CASSEASSGGANEQFF.

J is TRBJ2-7 and V is TRBV19, with 9 bases identical to TRBD1. V was clipped by 4 bases and J by 3 bases; unmatched bases: 7. Germline V gene lookup returns CDR1 LNHDA and CDR2 SQIVND (reference sequence). The CDR3 is made up of 15 amino acids. CDR3: CASSRIGTGSYEQYF. CDR3 in DNA: TGTGCCAGTAGTAGGATTGGGACAGGGAGCTACGAGCAGTACTTC.

On this clone: Other nucleotide sequences in the sample specify the same CDR3. The V call is TRBV6-4, the J call TRBJ1-1, with D possibly matching TRBD1 (6 bases). The CDR3 loop spans 14 amino acids. Germline CDR1 reads MRHNA; CDR2 reads SNTAGT. The V and J ends lost 0 bases and 4 bases respectively, with 9 bases between them. The CDR3 DNA follows: TGTGCCAGCAGTGACTCCAGCAGGGGCACTGAAGCTTTCTTT. It specifies CASSDSSRGTEAFF.

The V gene is TRBV28, the J gene TRBJ1-5; a weak D match, TRBD1 (6 bases). V gave up 4 bases and J gave up 4 bases, with 20 bases separating them. CDR3 length equals 17 residues. Looked up from germline, CDR1 is MDHEN and CDR2 is SYDVKM. CDR3 sequence reads: CASSSSGAGVRNQPQHF. The CDR3 region has the DNA TGTGCCAGCAGTTCCTCCGGTGCAGGGGTTCGTAATCAGCCCCAGCATTTT.